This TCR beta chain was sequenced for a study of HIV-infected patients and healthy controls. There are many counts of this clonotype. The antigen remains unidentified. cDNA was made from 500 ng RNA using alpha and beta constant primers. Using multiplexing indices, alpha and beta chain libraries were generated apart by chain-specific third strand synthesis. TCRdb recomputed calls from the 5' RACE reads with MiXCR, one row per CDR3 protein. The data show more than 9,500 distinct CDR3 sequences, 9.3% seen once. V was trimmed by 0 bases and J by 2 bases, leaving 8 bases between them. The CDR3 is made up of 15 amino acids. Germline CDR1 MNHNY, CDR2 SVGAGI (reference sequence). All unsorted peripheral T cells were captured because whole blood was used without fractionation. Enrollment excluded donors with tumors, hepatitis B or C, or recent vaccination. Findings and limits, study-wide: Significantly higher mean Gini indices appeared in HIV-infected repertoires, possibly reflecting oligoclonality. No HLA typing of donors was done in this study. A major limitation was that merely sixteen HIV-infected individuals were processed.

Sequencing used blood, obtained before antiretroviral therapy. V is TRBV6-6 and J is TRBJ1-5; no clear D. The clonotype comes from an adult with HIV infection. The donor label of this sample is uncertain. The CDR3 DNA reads TGTGCCAGCAGTTACTCGCCGGGAGGCAATCAGCCCCAGCATTTT. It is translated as CASSYSPGGNQPQHF.